This T cell receptor (beta chain) was found in a study of neurological immune-mediated disorders (dated by TCRdb to about 2019). Some background on the complete study: Among the approximately 35 multiple sclerosis patients, relapsing-remitting MS was present in around 31 and secondary progressive MS was present in 3. Peripheral blood TCR-beta repertoires from HTLV-I-associated myelopathy (HAM/TSP) patients, multiple sclerosis patients and healthy controls were compared by UMI-based sequencing. The approximately 99 TCR-beta libraries included longitudinal samples, technical triplicates and paired sorted CD4+ and CD8+ T-cell subsets alongside PBMC samples. The cohort comprised 60 to 75 subjects: 14 HAM/TSP patients, 35 or so multiple sclerosis patients and 20 or so healthy controls. Study-wide findings and limitations: TCR clonal expansion was highest in HAM/TSP patients and lowest in MS patients, with MS patients falling below even healthy controls. Across subjects, expanded clones never shared an identical CDR3 amino acid sequence, which suggests that the TCR-beta repertoires in every group were private. The MS cluster was not associated with any clinical or MRI features, and the authors stated that larger cohorts are needed. Phylogenetic analysis grouped repertoires from 18 of 34 MS patients into a cluster of related CDR3 sequences, suggesting a possible repertoire-level signature.

To synthesize cDNA, template-switch 5'RACE was performed with a primer carrying a 10-nucleotide random unique molecular identifier so that each TCR transcript was tagged. Every sequencing run yielded over 190 million TCR-beta sequences covering 15-18 subjects. The RNeasy kit was used for extraction of total RNA. The KAPA Real-time Library Amplification kit was used to amplify TCR-beta VDJ regions with primers for the TCR constant region and the 5'RACE anchor. Sample indexes and Illumina adaptors were added in a first PCR, after which library yield was increased in a second PCR. After Ampure bead purification, the roughly 650 bp TCR product was size-selected on a 2% E-gel SizeSelection system. Before pooling, libraries had their quality checked on a Bioanalyzer, their concentration measured with Qubit, and their quantity determined with the Kapa Library Quantification kit. Paired-end 2 x 150 bp sequencing of the libraries was performed on an Illumina HiSeq 2500. To increase sequence diversity, about 25-31% phiX was spiked into each library pool. Per the original workflow: The quality-filtered reads were processed with the UMI-based MiGEC pipeline, whose error correction step removed more than 80% of the raw TCR sequences. IMGT germline references were used for alignment of VDJ genes, and clonotypes were defined by a unique CDR3 amino acid sequence together with V-J genes. VDJtools evaluated clonal expansion, Shannon diversity and CDR3 relatedness (CalcPairwiseDistances, ClusterSamples); CLCbio workbench built phylogenetic trees. A clone was classed as expanded if it had 8 or more unique UMIs, a cutoff based on coefficient-of-variation modelling across technical triplicates. In-frame beta chains were kept once TCRdb had trimmed the public reads at Q25 with fastp and called clones with MiXCR. Rows merge per CDR3 protein into single entries with the most common DNA and genes. The V and J calls follow TCRdb's processing rather than the paper's. In this sample the table shows roughly 52,000 distinct CDR3 sequences, 3.8% of which occur a single time. The biggest ten clones account for approximately 5.9% of the sample.

This clonotype has a count of ten or more. There is no known antigen for this receptor. No clone much larger than this one lies a single base away; base qualities are absent. Taken from the germline V gene (reference sequence), the CDR1 and CDR2 loops are LNHNV and YYDKDF. V loses 3 bases, J loses 2 bases, and the germline ends lie 5 bases apart. The CDR3 numbers 13 residues from cysteine through phenylalanine. Only the CDR3 DNA is retained, 39 bases long and in frame from the first base. For unsorted PBMC libraries, 2 million PBMCs were used after storage in RNAlater at -80 degrees C until RNA extraction. The multiple sclerosis patients were enrolled in a US clinical protocol that used magnetic resonance imaging to evaluate disease progression. Peripheral blood was subjected to Ficoll-Hypaque density gradient centrifugation to isolate PBMCs, which were then cryopreserved in liquid nitrogen.

Material: PBMCs. Here the chain combines TRBV15 and TRBJ1-5; no D gene can be assigned with confidence. The sequence derives from a man aged 55 to 70 with multiple sclerosis. The nucleotide sequence reads as follows: TGTGCCACCAGCAGGGAGGGCAATCAGCCCCAGCATTTT. It is translated as CATSREGNQPQHF.